This T cell receptor (beta chain) derives from a study of vaccination and CD4 T cells after COVID-19. At the level of the study: Timing of post-vaccine sample collection was a median 72 days after dose two, with a range of 14 to 241. A few convalescent patients were sampled at day 14 and days 161 to 241 post-vaccination. General study findings and limits: It was found that, in convalescent patients, 304 of 307 vaccine-specific clones were spike mono-reactive.

Trimming removed 6 bases from V and 3 bases from J, with 11 bases in between. The V gene's germline CDR1 is MNHNS and CDR2 SASEGT. The CDR3 sequence is 13 residues long. Stated time point: late sampling 161 to 241 days after vaccination in three convalescent patients. Each CDR3 protein gets one entry after TCRdb re-called the PCR reads with MiXCR. This sample has about 36,000 distinct CDR3 sequences, with 36% found just once. For this clonotype: What it recognizes is unknown.

This receptor was obtained from a human donor who had recovered from COVID-19. This sample comprised CD4+ T cells from blood, obtained about 7 months after SARS-CoV-2 vaccination. The genes are TRBV6-1 and TRBJ1-1; no clear D gene. CDR3 DNA: TGTGCCAGCAGCTCCTTTGGGGACACTGAAGCTTTCTTT. Translating gives CASSSFGDTEAFF.